This T cell receptor (beta chain) originates from a study of post-analysis software for immune sequencing data. Details on this clonotype: The antigen remains unidentified.

Carried by the TCR beta cDNA libraries were unique molecular identifiers. Between about 0.95 and 11 million T cells gave rise to some 520,000 cDNA molecules. TCRdb re-analysed the PCR reads in MiXCR, keeping a single row per CDR3 protein. Seen here are about 620,000 distinct CDR3 sequences, about 44% observed once, and the top ten hold around 1.7%. This CDR3 is 15 amino acids long. Germline CDR1 and CDR2: SGHAT and FQNNGV. The V and J ends lost 2 bases and 4 bases respectively, with 12 bases between them. Study-level findings and limits: Comparison of patients with controls showed about 5 TRBV segments more frequent in patients, TRBV5-6, TRBV5-1 and TRBV20-1 among them. Among multiple sclerosis patients, normalized Chao1 diversity was significantly below that of controls.

The source is a girl aged 10 to 17 with multiple sclerosis. The chain employs TRBV11-2 and TRBJ2-1; D perhaps matches TRBD2 (6 bases). Sequencing was done on a sample of blood. The CDR3 nucleotides read TGTGCCAGCAGCTTAATCGGGACTTGGTACAATGAGCAGTTCTTC. It translates to CASSLIGTWYNEQFF.